This TCR beta chain was recorded in a study of blood T cells in healthy people across ages (dated by TCRdb to between 2015 and 2016). Study-wide context: Template switching captured roughly one uniquely barcoded TCR beta cDNA molecule per two T cells in model experiments. Using deep sequencing normalized with unique cDNA molecular identifiers, the study measured how TCR beta repertoire diversity changes with age. The donors were split into four age groups: young (average about 16 years), middle-aged (around 40), aged (over 55) and long-lived (under 90). To avoid experimental bias, donors of different ages were randomly spread across the sequencing lanes. For two donors (one aged 18 to 30 and one aged 80 or older), the study analyzed two additional independent replicas of 1 million unique cDNA reads from the same blood draw.

The donors were about 40 Caucasian individuals from Russia, aged 6 to 90 years, who were systemically healthy. Ten milliliters of peripheral blood were drawn from each donor into EDTA-treated Vacutainer tubes. Ficoll-Paque density-gradient centrifugation was used to isolate PBMCs, with at least 7 million obtained per sample. Total RNA was extracted from PBMCs with Trizol reagent, with at least 6 micrograms obtained per sample. The percentages of naive CD45RAhigh/CD27high T cells were determined by flow cytometry on a PBMC aliquot from every donor. Ten or more counts support this clonotype. Its antigen remains unidentified. An end of the junction does not agree with germline; a read error may underlie this. The investigation overall reported the following: Compared with the aged group, the long-lived group had more naive CD4+ T cells, fewer expanded clones and increased TCR diversity, a pattern suggesting age selection. Observed TCR beta diversity per million T cells fell roughly linearly with age, and a significant reduction was already apparent by age around 39. Estimates of total diversity based on one million sequenced T cells were regarded as lower bounds and as underestimates. Since profiling was done on bulk unsorted PBMCs, naive and antigen-experienced compartments could not be conclusively compared. Observed TCR beta diversity correlated strongly with the percentage of naive T cells measured by flow cytometry. The CMV infection status of donors was not known, potentially confounding age-related changes in expanded clonotypes.

Library preparation was by 5' RACE. The sequencing machine was an Illumina HiSeq 2500. A second PCR of roughly 7 to 12 cycles was run with a J-beta primer mix and a sample-barcoded 5' primer. Each TCR beta cDNA molecule received a unique molecular identifier from a template-switch 5' adaptor carrying 12 random nucleotides. Each sample yielded at least 3 million CDR3-containing paired-end reads. First-strand cDNA was synthesized from all RNA with the Mint cDNA synthesis kit, primed by a TRBC-specific oligonucleotide. Following uracil-DNA glycosylase treatment, all cDNA underwent a first 18-cycle PCR with the universal primers M1SS and BC2_uni_R. In the original analysis: Normalization of each sample was performed by random selection of 1 million high-quality reads, each carrying a distinct molecular identifier. Reads sharing molecular identifiers were discarded rather than binned into consensus sequences. MiTCR, set to a Q25 quality threshold and the strictest error-elimination algorithm, was used for CDR3 identification, clonotype clustering and error correction. Lower-bound total TCR beta diversity was estimated with a nonparametric unseen species model using Euler transformation. TCRdb trimmed public reads at Q25 via fastp, called clones via MiXCR and kept in-frame beta chains. Rows are unified per CDR3 protein, each entry keeping the most common DNA and genes. These V and J calls derive from TCRdb rather than the authors' analysis. This sample is represented by 650,000 to 1,000,000 distinct CDR3 sequences; around 36% of them were singletons. Approximately 13% of the sample belongs to the ten largest clones.

The CDR3 runs 11 amino acids, cysteine and phenylalanine included. Of the read, only the CDR3 DNA is kept; its 33 bases are in frame from base 1. Material: blood. In this chain, TRBV12-3 or TRBV12-4 is recombined with TRBJ2-1, with the D segment identity uncertain. The sequence derives from a man aged 18 to 35 in good health. DNA sequence: TGCGCCAGCAGCTTGACGAATGAGCAGTTCTTC. Translated, it gives CASSLTNEQFF.